The 10 T cell receptor beta chains below all came from one sample that was sequenced in a study of cytomegalovirus exposure and HLA in healthy donors. Vbeta (60) and Jbeta (13) primers were used in the PCR. The table came from immunoSEQ multiplex PCR; TCRdb's copy has only in-frame clones and leaves some out. Seen here are some 150,000 clones, approximately 79% observed once, and the top ten hold just under 6.5%. Sequenced sample: PBMCs. The source of these receptors is a man aged 50 or older in good health and CMV-seropositive.

The table lists this clone with a count of one. The chain couples TRBV18 to TRBJ1-3; weak D call: TRBD1 (6 bases). Trimming left V 2 bases short and J 0 bases short, with 8 bases between. Germline V gene sequence: CDR1 KGHSH, CDR2 LQKENI. The CDR3 is 15 amino acids. The CDR3 sequence: CASSPWTDSGNTIYF. Here the CDR3 DNA reads TGTGCCAGCTCACCATGGACAGACTCTGGAAACACCATATATTTT.

The J gene is TRBJ1-4, the V gene TRBV21-1. TRBV21-1 is listed as a pseudogene. This CDR3 contains 18 residues. The CDR3 DNA reads as TGTGCCAGCAGCCGAGGGGGGGGAGTTATTGCAACTAATGAAAAACTGTTTTTT. Protein: CASSRGGGVIATNEKLFF.

V gene TRBV19 combines with J gene TRBJ2-3, with 8 bases matching TRBD1. Germline V gives CDR1 LNHDA, CDR2 SQIVND (reference sequence). V lost 6 bases to trimming and J lost 1 base; unmatched junction nucleotides: 3. There are 14 residues in the CDR3. The CDR3 sequence: CASRRGQGTDTQYF. CDR3 DNA: TGTGCCAGTAGACGGGGACAGGGCACAGATACGCAGTATTTT.

As DNA, the CDR3 is TGTGCCAGCAGCTTGAGTCGGACAGGGGAGGAAAAACTGTTTTTT. Translating it yields CASSLSRTGEEKLFF. This chain joins TRBV5-4 and TRBJ1-4; 9 bases agree with TRBD1. J lost 8 bases, V lost 1 base, and 6 bases had no gene match. This CDR3 has 15 residues. Germline V lookup: CDR1 SGHNT, CDR2 YYREEE (reference sequence).

This sequence joins TRBV28 and TRBJ2-2; 12 nucleotides align to TRBD2. This CDR3 spans 16 amino acids. Germline values: CDR1 MDHEN, CDR2 SYDVKM. V was clipped by 6 bases and J by 7 bases; unmatched bases: 9. CDR3 protein: CASRRLAGAGGGELFF. In DNA form, the CDR3 reads TGTGCCAGCAGGAGACTAGCGGGAGCCGGGGGCGGGGAGCTGTTTTTT.

The V and J genes are TRBV6-5 and TRBJ1-3, with D perhaps TRBD1 (5 bases). Germline CDR1 is MNHEY and CDR2 is SVGAGI. V lost 5 bases to trimming and J lost 2 bases, with 10 bases between them. This CDR3 is 14 amino acids long. As DNA, the CDR3 is TGTGCCAGCAGTGGGGGGACTCCTGGAAACACCATATATTTT. Amino acids: CASSGGTPGNTIYF.

Only a few counts were recorded for this clone. The rearrangement links TRBV5-5 to TRBJ2-1; 13 nucleotides align to TRBD2. CDR3 length: 16 amino acids. The germline CDR1 and CDR2 sequences are SGHKS and YYEKEE (reference sequence). With V trimmed by 3 bases and J by 4 bases, 4 bases remained unmatched. CDR3 sequence reads: CASSSGLAGQYNEQFF. For the CDR3, the DNA is TGTGCCAGCAGCTCGGGACTAGCGGGGCAATACAATGAGCAGTTCTTC.

This chain joins TRBV6-6 and TRBJ2-5, with 7 bases that match TRBD2. From germline, CDR1 is MNHNY and CDR2 SVGAGI (reference sequence). The CDR3 has 13 amino acids. V trimming: 11 bases; J trimming: 2 bases; junction bases outside the gene matches: 8. CDR3 nucleotides: TGTGCCGGCCTCAGGGAGGGGCAAGAGACCCAGTACTTC. This codes for CAGLREGQETQYF.

V gene TRBV5-1 combines with J gene TRBJ1-6; perhaps TRBD1 as D (5 bases). Germline assignment: CDR1 SGHRS and CDR2 YFSETQ. Trimming stripped 4 bases from V and 8 bases from J, with 16 bases between. This CDR3 comprises 15 residues. DNA for the CDR3: TGCGCCAGCAGCCCAACAGGTCGGGAGGATTCACCCCTCCACTTT. Amino acid sequence: CASSPTGREDSPLHF.

CDR3 sequence (DNA): TGTGCCAGCAGTTTCCCCTTTACCGCGGGATACTACGAGCAGTACTTC. Its protein is CASSFPFTAGYYEQYF. The rearrangement uses TRBV28 and TRBJ2-7, with a possible D match to TRBD2 (6 bases). CDR3 length: 16 residues. From germline, CDR1 is MDHEN and CDR2 SYDVKM. V lost 3 bases to trimming and J lost 3 bases, with 18 bases between them.